This T cell receptor (beta chain) was profiled in a study of CD8 T cells in ankylosing spondylitis. Regarding the study as a whole: Disease-linked clones proved CD8+ and comparatively uncommon in peripheral blood. A TCR beta motif made of 7 to 9 highly homologous variants seemed typical of ankylosing spondylitis blood. Previous work reported some of these motif variants in the synovial fluid and blood of reactive arthritis.

One entry per CDR3 protein, called by TCRdb with MiXCR from the 5' RACE reads. The sample gives fewer than 500,000 distinct CDR3 sequences, about 25% of which show up once; about 1% is in the top ten. J was trimmed by 4 bases and V by 4 bases; bases with no gene match: 9. CDR1 is SGHRS, CDR2 YFSETQ, per germline. The CDR3 totals 15 residues. This clonotype was recorded a few times. Its specificity is unknown. V gene TRBV5-1 combines with J gene TRBJ2-3; 7 nucleotides agree with TRBD2. Sequencing input: blood, either unsorted or a sorted T cell fraction (not recorded which). The TCR was taken from a male donor with ankylosing spondylitis. This CDR3 is CASSHLRELADTQYF. CDR3 sequence (DNA): TGCGCCAGCAGCCATTTGCGGGAGTTGGCAGATACGCAGTATTTT.